This T cell receptor (beta chain) was recorded in a study of blood T cell repertoires in COVID-19. Background on the study: Spain, Italy and the United States supplied samples that represented acute and convalescent COVID-19.

V lost 3 bases and J lost 0; bases outside the gene matches: 5. Germline-derived CDR1 and CDR2 are GTSNPN and SVGIG (reference sequence). The CDR3 length is 15 residues. Per the authors' pipeline: Estimated nucleated cell counts came from reference gene primer amplification. TCRdb's copy holds only in-frame clones and misses some; the assay was immunoSEQ multiplex PCR. V and J calls and clone size are as listed in that table; D and trimming were resolved from the DNA. The sample has 95,000 to 150,000 clones, around three quarters seen once. This TCR came from a man aged 40-49 years with active or convalescent COVID-19. Material: peripheral blood. This chain uses TRBV30 with TRBJ2-4; TRBD1 aligns across 7 bases. CDR3 coding DNA: TGTGCCTGGAGAAATAGGGGGCCAGCCAAAAACATTCAGTACTTC. It specifies CAWRNRGPAKNIQYF.